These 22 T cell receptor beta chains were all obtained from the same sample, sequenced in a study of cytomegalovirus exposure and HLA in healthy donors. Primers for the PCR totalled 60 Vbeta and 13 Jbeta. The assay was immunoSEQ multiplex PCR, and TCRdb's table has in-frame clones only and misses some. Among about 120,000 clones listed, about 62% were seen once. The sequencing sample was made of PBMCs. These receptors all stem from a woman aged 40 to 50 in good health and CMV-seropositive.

In DNA form, the CDR3 reads TGTGCCATTTCGACAGGGCCCGATGAAAAACTGTTTTTT. Its protein is CAISTGPDEKLFF. The genes are TRBV19 and TRBJ1-4; 7 nucleotides match TRBD1. This CDR3 comprises 13 residues. Germline lookup yields CDR1 LNHDA and CDR2 SQIVND (reference sequence). V shed 10 bases, J shed 6 bases, and the junction held 8 bases outside the gene matches.

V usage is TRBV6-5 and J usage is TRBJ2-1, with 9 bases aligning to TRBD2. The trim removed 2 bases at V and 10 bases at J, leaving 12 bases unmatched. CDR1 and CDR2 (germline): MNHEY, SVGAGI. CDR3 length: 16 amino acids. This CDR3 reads CASSYVAGARSGEQFF. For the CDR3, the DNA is TGTGCCAGCAGTTACGTAGCGGGGGCCCGTAGTGGGGAGCAGTTCTTC.

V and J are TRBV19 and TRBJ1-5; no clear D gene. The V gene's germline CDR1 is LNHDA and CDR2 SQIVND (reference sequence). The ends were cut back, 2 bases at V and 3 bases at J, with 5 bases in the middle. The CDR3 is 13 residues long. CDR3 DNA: TGTGCCAGTAGTATACGGGTCAATCAGCCCCAGCATTTT. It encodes CASSIRVNQPQHF.

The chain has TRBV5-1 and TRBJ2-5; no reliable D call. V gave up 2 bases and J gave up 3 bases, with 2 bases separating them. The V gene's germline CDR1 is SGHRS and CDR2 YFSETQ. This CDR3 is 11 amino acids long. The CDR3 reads CASSFKETQYF. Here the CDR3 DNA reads TGCGCCAGCAGCTTCAAAGAGACCCAGTACTTC.

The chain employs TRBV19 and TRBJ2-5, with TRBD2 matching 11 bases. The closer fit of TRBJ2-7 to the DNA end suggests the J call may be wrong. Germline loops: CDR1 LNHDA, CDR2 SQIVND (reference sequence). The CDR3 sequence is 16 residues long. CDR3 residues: CASIGGGTSGTYEQYF. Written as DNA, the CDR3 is TGTGCCAGTATTGGTGGAGGGACTAGCGGTACCTACGAGCAGTACTTC.

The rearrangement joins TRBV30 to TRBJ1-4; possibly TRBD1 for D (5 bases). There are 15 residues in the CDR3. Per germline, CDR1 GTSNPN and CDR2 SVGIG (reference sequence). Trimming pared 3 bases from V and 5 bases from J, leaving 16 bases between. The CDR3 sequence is CAWRTHRAGNEKLFF. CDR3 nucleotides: TGTGCCTGGAGAACCCACCGAGCAGGGAATGAAAAACTGTTTTTT.

In DNA, the CDR3 is TGTGCCAGCTCACCACAGGAGTTGCAGGGGGACTACGAGCAGTACTTC. As protein: CASSPQELQGDYEQYF. The rearrangement links TRBV18 to TRBJ2-7; the match to TRBD1 covers 7 bases. Germline V gene sequence: CDR1 KGHSH, CDR2 LQKENI. The CDR3 has 16 residues. V trimming: 1 base; J trimming: 3 bases; junction bases outside the gene matches: 9.

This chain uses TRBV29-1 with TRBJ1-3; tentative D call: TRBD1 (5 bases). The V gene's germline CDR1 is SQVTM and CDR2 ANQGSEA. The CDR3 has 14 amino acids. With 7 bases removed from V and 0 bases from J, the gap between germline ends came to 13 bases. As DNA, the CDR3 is TGCAGCGCCTTGGACACCGTCTCTGGAAACACCATATATTTT. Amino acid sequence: CSALDTVSGNTIYF.

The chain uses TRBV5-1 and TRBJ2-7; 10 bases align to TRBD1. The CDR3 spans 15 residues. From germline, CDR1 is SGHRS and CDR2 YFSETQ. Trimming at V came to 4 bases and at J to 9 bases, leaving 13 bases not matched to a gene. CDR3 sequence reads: CASSHNHGTGEGQYF. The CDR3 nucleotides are TGCGCCAGCAGCCATAACCACGGGACAGGGGAGGGGCAGTACTTC.

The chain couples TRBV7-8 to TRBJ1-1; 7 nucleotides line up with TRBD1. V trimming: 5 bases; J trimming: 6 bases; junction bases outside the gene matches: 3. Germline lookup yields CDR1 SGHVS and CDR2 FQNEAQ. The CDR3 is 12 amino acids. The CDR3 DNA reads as TGTGCCAGCAGCCCCAGGGGGGCTGAAGCTTTCTTT. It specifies CASSPRGAEAFF.

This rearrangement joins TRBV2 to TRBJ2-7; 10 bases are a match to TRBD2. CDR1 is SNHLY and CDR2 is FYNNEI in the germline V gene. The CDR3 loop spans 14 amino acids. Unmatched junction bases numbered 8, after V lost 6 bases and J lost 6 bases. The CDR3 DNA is TGTGCCAGCAGAGGGACTAGCGAGTCGAGCGAGCAGTACTTC. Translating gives CASRGTSESSEQYF.

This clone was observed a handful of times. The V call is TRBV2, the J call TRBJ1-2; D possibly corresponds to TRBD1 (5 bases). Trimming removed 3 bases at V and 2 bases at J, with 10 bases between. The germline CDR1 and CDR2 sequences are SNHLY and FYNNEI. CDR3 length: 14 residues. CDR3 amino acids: CASSDRRQNYGYTF. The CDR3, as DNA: TGTGCCAGCAGTGACCGTAGACAGAACTATGGCTACACCTTC.

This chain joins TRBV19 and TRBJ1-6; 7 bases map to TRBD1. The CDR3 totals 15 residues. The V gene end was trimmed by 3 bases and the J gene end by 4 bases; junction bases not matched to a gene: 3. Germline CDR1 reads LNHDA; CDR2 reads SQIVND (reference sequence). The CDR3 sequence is CASSMGTAYNSPLHF. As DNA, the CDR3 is TGTGCCAGTAGTATGGGGACAGCTTATAATTCACCCCTCCACTTT.

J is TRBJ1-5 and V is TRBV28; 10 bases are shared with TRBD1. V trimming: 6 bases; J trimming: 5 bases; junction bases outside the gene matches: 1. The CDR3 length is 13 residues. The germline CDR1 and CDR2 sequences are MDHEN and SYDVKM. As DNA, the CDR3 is TGTGCCAGCAGAGGACAGGGGGATCAGCCCCAGCATTTT. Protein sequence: CASRGQGDQPQHF.

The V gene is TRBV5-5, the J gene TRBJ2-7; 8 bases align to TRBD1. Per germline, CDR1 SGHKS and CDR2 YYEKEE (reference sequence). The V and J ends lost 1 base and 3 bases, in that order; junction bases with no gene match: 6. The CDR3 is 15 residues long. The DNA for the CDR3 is TGTGCCAGCAGCTTGTCAGGGGGCGACCTCTACGAGCAGTACTTC. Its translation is CASSLSGGDLYEQYF.

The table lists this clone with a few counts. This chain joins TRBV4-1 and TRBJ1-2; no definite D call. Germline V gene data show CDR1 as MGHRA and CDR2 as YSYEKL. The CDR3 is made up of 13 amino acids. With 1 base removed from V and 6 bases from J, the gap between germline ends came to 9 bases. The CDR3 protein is CASSQAGRDGYTF. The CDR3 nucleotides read TGCGCCAGCAGCCAAGCCGGGAGGGATGGCTACACCTTC.

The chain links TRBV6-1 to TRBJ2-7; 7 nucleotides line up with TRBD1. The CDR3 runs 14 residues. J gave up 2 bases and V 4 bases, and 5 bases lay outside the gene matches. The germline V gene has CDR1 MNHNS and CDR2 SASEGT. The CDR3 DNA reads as TGTGCCAGCAGTGGGGGACAGCTTACCTACGAGCAGTACTTC. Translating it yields CASSGGQLTYEQYF.

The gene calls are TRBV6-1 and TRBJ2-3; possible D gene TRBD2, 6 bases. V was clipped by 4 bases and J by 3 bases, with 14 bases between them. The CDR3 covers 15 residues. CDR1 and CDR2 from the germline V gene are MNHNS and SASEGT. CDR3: CASSVPQGLTDTQYF. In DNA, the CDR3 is TGTGCCAGCAGTGTCCCCCAGGGACTTACAGATACGCAGTATTTT.

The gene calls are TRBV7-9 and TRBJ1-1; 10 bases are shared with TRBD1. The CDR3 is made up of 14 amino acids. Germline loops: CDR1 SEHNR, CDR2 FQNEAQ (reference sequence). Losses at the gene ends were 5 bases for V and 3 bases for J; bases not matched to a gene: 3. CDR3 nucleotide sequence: TGTGCCAGCAGCGTTGGGACAGGGGACACTGAAGCTTTCTTT. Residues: CASSVGTGDTEAFF.

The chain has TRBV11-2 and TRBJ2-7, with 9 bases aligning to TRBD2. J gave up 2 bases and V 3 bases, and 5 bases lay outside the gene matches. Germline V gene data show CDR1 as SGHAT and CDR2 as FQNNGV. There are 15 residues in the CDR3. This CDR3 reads CASSFSSGTTYEQYF. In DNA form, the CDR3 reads TGTGCCAGCAGCTTCTCTAGCGGGACAACCTACGAGCAGTACTTC.

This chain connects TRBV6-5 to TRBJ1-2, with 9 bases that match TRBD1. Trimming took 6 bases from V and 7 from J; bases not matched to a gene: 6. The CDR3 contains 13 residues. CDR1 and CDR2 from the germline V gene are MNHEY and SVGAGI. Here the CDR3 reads CASRRDRVGGYTF. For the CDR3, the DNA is TGTGCCAGCAGACGGGACAGGGTGGGTGGCTACACCTTC.

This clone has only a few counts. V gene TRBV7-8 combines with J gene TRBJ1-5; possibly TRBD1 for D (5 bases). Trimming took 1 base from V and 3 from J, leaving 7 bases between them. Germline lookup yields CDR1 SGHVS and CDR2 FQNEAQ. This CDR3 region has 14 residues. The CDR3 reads CASSLGGVNQPQHF. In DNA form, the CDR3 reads TGTGCCAGCAGCTTAGGGGGGGTCAATCAGCCCCAGCATTTT.